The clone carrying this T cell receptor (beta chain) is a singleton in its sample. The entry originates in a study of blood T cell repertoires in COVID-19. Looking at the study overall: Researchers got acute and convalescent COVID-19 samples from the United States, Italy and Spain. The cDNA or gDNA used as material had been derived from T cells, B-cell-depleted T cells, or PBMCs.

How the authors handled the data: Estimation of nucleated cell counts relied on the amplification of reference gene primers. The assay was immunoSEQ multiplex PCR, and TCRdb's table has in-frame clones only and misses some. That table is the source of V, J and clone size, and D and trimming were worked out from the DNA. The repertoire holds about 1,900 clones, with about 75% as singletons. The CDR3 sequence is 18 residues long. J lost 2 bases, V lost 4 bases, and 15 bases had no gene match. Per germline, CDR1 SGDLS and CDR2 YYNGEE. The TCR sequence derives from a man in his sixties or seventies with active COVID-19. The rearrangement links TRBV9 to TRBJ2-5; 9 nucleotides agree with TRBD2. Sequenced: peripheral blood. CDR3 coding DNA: TGTGCCAGCAGCCCAAGACTCAGCGGGGGGTCCCTTCAAGAGACCCAGTACTTC. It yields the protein CASSPRLSGGSLQETQYF.